This TCR beta chain comes out of a study of blood T cells in healthy people across ages. Across the study: Roughly one uniquely barcoded beta molecule per two T cells was captured. Points from the study as a whole: Whereas aged donors had fewer naive CD4+ cells, long-lived donors had more of them and higher diversity.

Using a J-beta primer mix together with a sample-barcoded 5' primer, a second PCR was run for about 6 to 11 cycles. One entry per CDR3 protein results from TCRdb running MiXCR on the 5' RACE reads. This table has more than 750,000 distinct CDR3 sequences, 29% appearing once. This clonotype was seen a handful of times. The antigen is undetermined. Trimming cost V 2 bases and J 1 base, with 11 bases left between them. The CDR3 has 15 residues. CDR1 and CDR2 from the germline V gene are MNHEY and SVGAGI. Another study also made use of these data, one on T cells of mothers and their children. That source adds: In the second PCR, M1S primer introduced barcodes and 2-4 random bases.

This clonotype was sampled from a woman in her thirties or forties in good health. The sequenced sample consisted of blood. V usage is TRBV6-5 and J usage is TRBJ1-1; the D is unclear. CDR3 coding DNA: TGTGCCAGCAGTTACCAGTGGACGGGGAACACTGAAGCTTTCTTT. The encoded protein is CASSYQWTGNTEAFF.